This T cell receptor beta chain came from a study of regulatory T cells in long-lasting Graves disease. Study observations and caveats: Patients with persistent disease showed a bias toward TRBV28, TRBJ1-2 and TRBJ2-5.

The time point was: newly diagnosed GD, antithyroid drugs for less than 3 months. Researchers made the TCR library from RNA that was extracted from PBMCs. Library construction for TCR beta used iRepertoire HTBI primers and Arm-PCR of CDR3 regions. TCRdb re-analysed the multiplex PCR reads in MiXCR, keeping a single row per CDR3 protein. This table holds about 400,000 distinct CDR3 sequences, about 15% found once. The V segment lost 6 bases and the J segment 0 bases; nucleotides outside the gene matches: 5. The CDR3 contains 16 residues. In this sample, this clonotype turned up many times. The antigen remains unidentified. The data were also submitted as part of a second study, on T cells in Graves' hyperthyroidism and ophthalmopathy. This second report adds: Graves' hyperthyroidism showing no ophthalmopathy progression within 18 months was considered stable. HTBI primers were the set used in a first-round RT-PCR of the TCR CDR3.

This chain joins TRBV12-3 or TRBV12-4 and TRBJ2-6; 7 bases agree with TRBD1. The sample here was peripheral blood mononuclear cells (PBMCs), taken at new diagnosis, from a patient treated with antithyroid drugs. This clonotype was obtained from a woman aged 40-49 years with Graves disease. In DNA form, the CDR3 reads TGTGCCAGCAGCCGGGACAGTTTCTCTGGGGCCAACGTCCTGACTTTC. Its translation is CASSRDSFSGANVLTF.